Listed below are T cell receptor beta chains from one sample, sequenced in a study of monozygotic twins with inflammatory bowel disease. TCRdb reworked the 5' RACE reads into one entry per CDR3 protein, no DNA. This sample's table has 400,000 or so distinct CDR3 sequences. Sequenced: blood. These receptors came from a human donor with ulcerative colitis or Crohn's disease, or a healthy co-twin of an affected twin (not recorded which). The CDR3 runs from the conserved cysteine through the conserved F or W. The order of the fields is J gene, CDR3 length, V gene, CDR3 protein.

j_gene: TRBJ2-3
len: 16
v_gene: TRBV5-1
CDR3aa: CASSSWASGFTDTQYF

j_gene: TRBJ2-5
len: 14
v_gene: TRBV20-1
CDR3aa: CSARATEPEGTQYF

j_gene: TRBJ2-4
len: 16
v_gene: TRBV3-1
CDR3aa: CASSHGSRPGNNIQYF

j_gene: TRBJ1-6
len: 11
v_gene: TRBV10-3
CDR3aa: CAISGLGPLHF

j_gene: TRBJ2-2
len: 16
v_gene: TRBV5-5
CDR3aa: CASSPPRGTNTGELFF

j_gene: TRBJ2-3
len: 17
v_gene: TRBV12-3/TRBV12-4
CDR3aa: CASSDLLTSGGTDTQYF

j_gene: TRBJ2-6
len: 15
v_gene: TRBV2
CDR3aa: CASTGPRAGANVLTF

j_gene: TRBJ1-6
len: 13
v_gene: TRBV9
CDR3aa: CASSEREGSPLHF

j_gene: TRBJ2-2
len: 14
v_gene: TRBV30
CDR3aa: CAWSVASGIGELFF

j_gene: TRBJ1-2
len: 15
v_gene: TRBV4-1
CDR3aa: CASSQLGQGRRGYTF

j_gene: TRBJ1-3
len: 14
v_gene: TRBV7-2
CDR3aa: CASSLGQPGNTIYF

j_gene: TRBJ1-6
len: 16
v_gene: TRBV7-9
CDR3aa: CASSLTGAPGGSPLHF

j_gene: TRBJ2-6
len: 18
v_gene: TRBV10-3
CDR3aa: CAISEPGQVHSGANVLTF

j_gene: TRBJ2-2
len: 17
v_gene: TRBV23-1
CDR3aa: CASSPEQGALNTGELFF

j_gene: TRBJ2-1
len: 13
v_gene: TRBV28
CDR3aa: CASRLGLYNEQFF

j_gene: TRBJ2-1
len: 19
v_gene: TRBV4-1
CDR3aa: CASSQGRRLAGGPYNEQFF

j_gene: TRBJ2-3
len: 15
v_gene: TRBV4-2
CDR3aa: CASSQDRLAYDTQYF

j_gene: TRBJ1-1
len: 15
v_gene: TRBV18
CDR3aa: CASSPPAGVNTEAFF

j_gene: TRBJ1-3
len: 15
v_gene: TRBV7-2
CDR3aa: CASSLAGAAGNTIYF

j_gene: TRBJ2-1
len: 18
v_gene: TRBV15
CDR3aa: CATSRIPALAGVFNEQFF